The 6 T cell receptor beta chains below were found in one sample sequenced in a study of T-cell memory formation after mild COVID-19. TCRdb independently ran MiXCR on the 5' RACE reads; one entry per CDR3 protein. The table has 350,000 to 500,000 distinct CDR3 sequences, 15% to 20% seen once; the top ten hold 8.4%. Specimen: PBMCs or a T cell subset sorted from them (not recorded which). All receptors come from an adult woman who had mild COVID-19 (a few samples of this study predate the infection). Cell type and time point are not known.

V and J are TRBV5-5 and TRBJ2-3, with 7 nucleotides matching TRBD1. Germline lookup yields CDR1 SGHKS and CDR2 YYEKEE (reference sequence). The CDR3 has 16 residues. Germline trimming cut 6 bases from V and 1 base from J; bases unmatched to any gene: 11. CDR3 coding DNA: TGTGCCAGCACCGAAAGGGGGCGGAGAGGCACAGATACGCAGTATTTT. Translation: CASTERGRRGTDTQYF.

This clonotype turned up a few times. J is TRBJ2-3 and V is TRBV11-2; 10 positions agree with TRBD2. V trimming: 7 bases; J trimming: 2 bases; junction bases outside the gene matches: 3. This CDR3 is 14 amino acids long. Germline V CDR1 and CDR2: SGHAT, FQNNGV. DNA for the CDR3: TGTGCCAGCATCGGACTAGCGGTCACAGATACGCAGTATTTT. Protein sequence: CASIGLAVTDTQYF.

The J gene is TRBJ2-3, the V gene TRBV3-1, with TRBD1 as a possible D gene (6 bases). The CDR3 has 15 amino acids. CDR1 is LGHDT and CDR2 is YNNKEL in the germline V gene (reference sequence). V was cut by 2 bases and J by 7 bases, with 16 bases left in between. CDR3 nucleotide sequence: TGTGCCAGCAGCCAATTTCAGGGGCTGAGGAATACGCAGTATTTT. Protein sequence: CASSQFQGLRNTQYF.

The chain is built from TRBV2 and TRBJ1-5; tentatively, D is TRBD1 (5 bases). Germline CDR1 is SNHLY and CDR2 is FYNNEI. V lost 1 base to trimming and J lost 10 bases, with 17 bases between them. The length of the CDR3 is 15 residues. CDR3 loop: CASSEGTGVLGPQHF. The CDR3 coding sequence is TGTGCCAGCAGTGAAGGAACAGGCGTTCTTGGACCCCAGCATTTT.

This clonotype was observed a handful of times. The chain recombines TRBV27 with TRBJ2-5, with unresolved D. Trimming pared 5 bases from V and 1 base from J, leaving 14 bases between. The CDR3 contains 15 residues. CDR1 and CDR2 from the germline V gene are MNHEY and SMNVEV (reference sequence). The CDR3, as DNA: TGTGCCAGCAGTCTCCCCCCCGGAGTCCAAGAGACCCAGTACTTC. Amino acids: CASSLPPGVQETQYF.

This sequence joins TRBV12-3 or TRBV12-4 and TRBJ2-1; D not certain. The CDR3 contains 14 residues. V lost 5 bases, J lost 4 bases, and 12 bases lay in between. The CDR3 DNA follows: TGTGCCAGCAGTCGTACGGAAGGGTACAATGAGCAGTTCTTC. This sequence encodes CASSRTEGYNEQFF.